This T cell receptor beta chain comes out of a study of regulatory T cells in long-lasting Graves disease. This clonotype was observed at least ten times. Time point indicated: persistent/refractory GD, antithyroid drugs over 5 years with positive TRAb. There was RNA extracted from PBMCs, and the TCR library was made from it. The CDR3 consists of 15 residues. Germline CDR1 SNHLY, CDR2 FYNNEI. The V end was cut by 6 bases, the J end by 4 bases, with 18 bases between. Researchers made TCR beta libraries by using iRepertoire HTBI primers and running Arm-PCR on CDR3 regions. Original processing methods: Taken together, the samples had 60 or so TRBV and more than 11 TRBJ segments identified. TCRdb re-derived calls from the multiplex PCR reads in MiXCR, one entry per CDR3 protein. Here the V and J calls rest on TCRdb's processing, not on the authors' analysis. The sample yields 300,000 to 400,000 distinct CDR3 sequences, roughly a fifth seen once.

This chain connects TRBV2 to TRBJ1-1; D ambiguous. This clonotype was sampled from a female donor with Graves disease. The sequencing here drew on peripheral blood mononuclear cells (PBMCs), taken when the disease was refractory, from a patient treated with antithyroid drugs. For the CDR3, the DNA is TGTGCCAGCAGCCTCTCAGCCGTGGTCGGCACTGAAGCTTTCTTT. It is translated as CASSLSAVVGTEAFF.